The clone carrying this TCR beta chain has only a few counts. The antigen is unknown. This CDR3 contains 15 residues. V lost 3 bases to trimming and J lost 0 bases, with 12 bases between them. The germline V gene encodes CDR1 DFQATT and CDR2 SNEGSKA (reference sequence). The data derive from a study of regulatory T cells in long-lasting Graves disease. Libraries of TCR beta came from iRepertoire HTBI primers plus Arm-PCR of CDR3 regions. Each CDR3 protein gets one entry after TCRdb re-called the multiplex PCR reads with MiXCR. In the table there are hundreds of thousands of distinct CDR3 sequences, 15% to 17% of which are singletons. Notes on the study in general: TRBV28, TRBJ1-2 and TRBJ2-5 were segments that persistent disease favored.

Stated time point: newly diagnosed GD, antithyroid drugs for less than 3 months. Generation of the TCR library employed RNA extracted from PBMCs. The V and J genes are TRBV20-1 and TRBJ1-3; D is uncertain. The sequence came from a female donor with Graves disease. Sequences were derived from peripheral blood mononuclear cells (PBMCs), sampled at new diagnosis, from a patient treated with antithyroid drugs. The CDR3: CSASPIDSSGNTIYF. For the CDR3, the DNA is TGCAGTGCTAGTCCCATCGATAGCTCTGGAAACACCATATATTTT.